This TCR beta chain was profiled in a study of blood T cell repertoires in COVID-19. Study-wide background: The United States, Italy and Spain supplied acute and convalescent COVID-19 samples. PBMCs, B-cell-depleted T cells, or T cells were the source of the cDNA or gDNA that made up the material.

Original handling: It was from reference gene primer amplification that nucleated cell counts were estimated. Repertoires were generated with immunoSEQ multiplex PCR, while TCRdb's copy carries only in-frame clones and drops some. Clonal size and the V and J genes are those of that table, whereas D and trimming came from the DNA. The sample includes tens of thousands of clones, 84% seen only once; the top ten take 36%. From germline, CDR1 is MNHNS and CDR2 SASEGT. CDR3 size: 15 residues. The J segment lost 0 bases and the V segment lost 3 bases, leaving 2 bases of the junction unmatched. This clone came up once.

V usage is TRBV6-1 and J usage is TRBJ1-3, with TRBD1 matching 7 bases. What was sequenced was peripheral blood. This clonotype was sampled from a man aged 70-80 years with acute or convalescent COVID-19. The CDR3 DNA sequence: TGTGCCAGCAGTGATTCAGGGGGCTCTGGAAACACCATATATTTT. This codes for CASSDSGGSGNTIYF.